This entry is about one TCR beta chain. One entry per CDR3 protein, called by TCRdb with MiXCR from the RT-PCR reads. Of about 680,000 distinct CDR3 sequences in the sample, approximately 15% are singletons; the top ten hold 3.6%. The germline CDR1 and CDR2 sequences are DFQATT and SNEGSKA (reference sequence). V shed 5 bases and J 0 bases; nucleotides not matched to a gene: 13. The CDR3 is made up of 17 amino acids. The clonotype comes from a female donor in good health, serving as a healthy control. What was sequenced was memory CD4+ T cells from blood. The rearrangement uses TRBV20-1 and TRBJ2-1; 7 bases are shared with TRBD2. CDR3 coding DNA: TGCAGTGCTGCCGTATTCAGCGGGGAAAGCTCCTACAATGAGCAGTTCTTC. This gives the protein CSAAVFSGESSYNEQFF.